This record looks at one TCR beta chain sequence and its context. Sequenced by immunoSEQ multiplex PCR; TCRdb stores in-frame clones only, minus some. In the table there are more than 45,000 clones, under 85% of which are singletons. The CDR3 totals 12 residues. The V gene's germline CDR1 is LGHNT and CDR2 FRNRAP. Trimming removed 6 bases from V and 3 bases from J, with 8 bases in between. The sample is drawn from a study of T cells in tumors after PD-1 blockade. Study overall: On average, peripheral blood gave 113,528 TCR templates and under 45,000 unique clonotypes.

This specimen consisted of PBMCs, obtained before anti-PD-1 therapy. The TCR originated in a human donor with advanced basal cell or squamous cell carcinoma (not recorded which). The chain is built from TRBV12-5 and TRBJ1-1; perhaps TRBD1 as D (5 bases). Here the CDR3 reads CASGRGDTEAFF. CDR3 sequence (DNA): TGTGCTAGTGGGAGGGGAGACACTGAAGCTTTCTTT.